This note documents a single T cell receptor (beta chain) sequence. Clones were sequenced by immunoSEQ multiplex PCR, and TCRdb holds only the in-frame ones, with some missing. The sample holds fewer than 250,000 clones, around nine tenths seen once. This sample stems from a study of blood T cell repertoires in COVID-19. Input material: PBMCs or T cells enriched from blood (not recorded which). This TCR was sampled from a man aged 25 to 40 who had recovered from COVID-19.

The CDR3 loop reads CAISAGGVGSSYNEQFF. Here the CDR3 DNA reads TGTGCCATCAGTGCCGGGGGGGTAGGCTCCTCCTACAATGAGCAGTTCTTC. The rearrangement links TRBV10-3 to TRBJ2-1; TRBD2 matches at 8 bases. The trim removed 4 bases at V and 0 bases at J, leaving 8 bases unmatched. CDR3 length equals 17 residues. Per germline, CDR1 ENHRY and CDR2 SYGVKD.